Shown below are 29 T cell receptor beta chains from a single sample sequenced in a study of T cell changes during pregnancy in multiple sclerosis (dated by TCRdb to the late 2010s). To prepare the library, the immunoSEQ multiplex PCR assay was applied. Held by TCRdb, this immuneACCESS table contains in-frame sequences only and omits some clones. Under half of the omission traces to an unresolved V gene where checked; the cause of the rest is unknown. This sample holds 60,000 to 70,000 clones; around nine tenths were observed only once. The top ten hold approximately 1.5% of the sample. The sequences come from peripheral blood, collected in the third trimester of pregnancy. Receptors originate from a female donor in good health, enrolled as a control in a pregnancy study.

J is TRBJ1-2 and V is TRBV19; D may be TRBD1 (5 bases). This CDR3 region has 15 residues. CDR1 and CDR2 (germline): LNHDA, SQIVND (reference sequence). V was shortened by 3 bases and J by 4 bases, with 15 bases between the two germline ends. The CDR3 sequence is CASSIGRGVIYGYTF. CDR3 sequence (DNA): TGTGCCAGTAGTATCGGCCGGGGGGTAATCTATGGCTACACCTTC.

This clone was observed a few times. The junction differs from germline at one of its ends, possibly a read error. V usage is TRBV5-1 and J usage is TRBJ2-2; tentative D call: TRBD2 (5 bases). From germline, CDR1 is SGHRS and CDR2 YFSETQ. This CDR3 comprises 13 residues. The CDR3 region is CASSLAPQREMFF. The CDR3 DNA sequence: TGCGCCAGCAGCTTGGCCCCACAGAGGGAGATGTTTTTT.

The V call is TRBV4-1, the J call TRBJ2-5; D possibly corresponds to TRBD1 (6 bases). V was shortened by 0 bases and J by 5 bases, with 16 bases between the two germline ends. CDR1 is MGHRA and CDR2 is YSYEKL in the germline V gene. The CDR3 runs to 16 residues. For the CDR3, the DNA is TGCGCCAGCAGCCAAGAAGAGGAGACAGGTGACGAGACCCAGTACTTC. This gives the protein CASSQEEETGDETQYF.

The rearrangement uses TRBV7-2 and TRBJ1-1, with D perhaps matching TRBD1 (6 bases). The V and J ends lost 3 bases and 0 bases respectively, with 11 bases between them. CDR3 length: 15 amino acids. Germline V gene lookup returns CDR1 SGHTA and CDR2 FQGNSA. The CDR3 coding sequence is TGTGCCAGCAGCTTTCAGGGGCCTCTGAACACTGAAGCTTTCTTT. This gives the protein CASSFQGPLNTEAFF.

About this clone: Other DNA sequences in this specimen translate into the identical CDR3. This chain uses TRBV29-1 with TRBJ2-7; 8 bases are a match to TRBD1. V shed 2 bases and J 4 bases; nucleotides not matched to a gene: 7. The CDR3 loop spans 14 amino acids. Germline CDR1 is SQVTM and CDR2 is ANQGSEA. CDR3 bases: TGCAGCGTTGAATGGGCAGGGGGCCGGTACGAGCAGTACTTC. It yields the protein CSVEWAGGRYEQYF.

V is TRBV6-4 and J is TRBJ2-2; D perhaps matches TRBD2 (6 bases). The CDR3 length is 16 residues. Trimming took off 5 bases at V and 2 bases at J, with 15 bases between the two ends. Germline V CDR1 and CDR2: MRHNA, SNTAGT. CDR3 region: CASSTLAEGNTGELFF. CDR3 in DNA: TGTGCCAGCAGTACACTAGCTGAGGGCAACACCGGGGAGCTGTTTTTT.

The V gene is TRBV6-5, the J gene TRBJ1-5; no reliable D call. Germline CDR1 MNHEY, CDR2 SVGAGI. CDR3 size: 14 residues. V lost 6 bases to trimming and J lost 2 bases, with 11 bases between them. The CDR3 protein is CASSPIPGNQPQHF. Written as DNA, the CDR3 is TGTGCCAGCAGCCCCATCCCGGGCAATCAGCCCCAGCATTTT.

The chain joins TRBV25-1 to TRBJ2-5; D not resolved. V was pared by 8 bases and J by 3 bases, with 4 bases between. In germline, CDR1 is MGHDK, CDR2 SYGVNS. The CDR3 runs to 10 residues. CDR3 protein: CASQKETQYF. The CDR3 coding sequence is TGTGCCAGCCAAAAAGAGACCCAGTACTTC.

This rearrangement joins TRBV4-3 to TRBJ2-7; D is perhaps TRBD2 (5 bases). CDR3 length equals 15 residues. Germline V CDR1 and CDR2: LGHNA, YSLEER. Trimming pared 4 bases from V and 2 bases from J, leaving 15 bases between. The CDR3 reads CASSPRDGEAYEQYF. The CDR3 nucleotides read TGCGCCAGCAGCCCTAGAGACGGGGAAGCCTACGAGCAGTACTTC.

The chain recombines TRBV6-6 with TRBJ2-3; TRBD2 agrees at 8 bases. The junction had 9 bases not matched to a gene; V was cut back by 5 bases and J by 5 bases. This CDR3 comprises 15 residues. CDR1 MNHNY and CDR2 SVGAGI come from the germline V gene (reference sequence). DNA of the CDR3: TGTGCCAGCAGTGACGCCGCGGGGGGCAGAGATACGCAGTATTTT. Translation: CASSDAAGGRDTQYF.

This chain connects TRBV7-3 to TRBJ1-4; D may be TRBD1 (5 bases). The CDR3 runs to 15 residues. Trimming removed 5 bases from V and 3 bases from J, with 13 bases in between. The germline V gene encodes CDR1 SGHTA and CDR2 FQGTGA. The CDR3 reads CASSPTGGPNEKLFF. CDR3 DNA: TGTGCCAGCAGCCCAACGGGGGGACCTAATGAAAAACTGTTTTTT.

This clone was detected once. The CDR3 reads CASSPGQVGVPSYNEQFF. CDR3 coding DNA: TGTGCCAGCAGTCCGGGACAGGTAGGGGTACCATCTTACAATGAGCAGTTCTTC. This sequence joins TRBV28 and TRBJ2-1; 8 bases fit TRBD1. V lost 5 bases to trimming and J lost 4 bases; unmatched junction nucleotides: 16. The CDR3 consists of 18 residues. Germline values: CDR1 MDHEN, CDR2 SYDVKM.

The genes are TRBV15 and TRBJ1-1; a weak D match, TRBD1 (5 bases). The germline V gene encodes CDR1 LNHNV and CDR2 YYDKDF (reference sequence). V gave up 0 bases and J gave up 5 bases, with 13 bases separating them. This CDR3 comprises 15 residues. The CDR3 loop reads CATSRDRGARTEAFF. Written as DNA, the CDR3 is TGTGCCACCAGCAGAGATCGCGGGGCGAGGACTGAAGCTTTCTTT.

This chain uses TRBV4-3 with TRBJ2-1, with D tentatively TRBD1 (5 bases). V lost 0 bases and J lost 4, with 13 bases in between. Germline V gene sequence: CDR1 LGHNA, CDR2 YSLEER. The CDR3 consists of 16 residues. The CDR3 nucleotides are TGCGCCAGCAGCCAAGATGAAGGGGCCCTTTACAATGAGCAGTTCTTC. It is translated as CASSQDEGALYNEQFF.

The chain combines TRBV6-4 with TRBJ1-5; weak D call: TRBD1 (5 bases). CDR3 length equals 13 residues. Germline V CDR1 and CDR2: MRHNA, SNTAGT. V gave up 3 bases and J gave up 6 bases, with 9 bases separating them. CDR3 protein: CASSEAGGQPQHF. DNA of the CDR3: TGTGCCAGCAGTGAGGCGGGGGGTCAGCCCCAGCATTTT.

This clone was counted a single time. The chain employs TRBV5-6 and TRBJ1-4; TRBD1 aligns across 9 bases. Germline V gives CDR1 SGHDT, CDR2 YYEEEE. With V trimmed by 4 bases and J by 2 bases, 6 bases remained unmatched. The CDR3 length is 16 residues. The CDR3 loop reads CASSPTGGRTNEKLFF. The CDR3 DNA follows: TGTGCCAGCAGCCCGACAGGGGGTCGCACTAATGAAAAACTGTTTTTT.

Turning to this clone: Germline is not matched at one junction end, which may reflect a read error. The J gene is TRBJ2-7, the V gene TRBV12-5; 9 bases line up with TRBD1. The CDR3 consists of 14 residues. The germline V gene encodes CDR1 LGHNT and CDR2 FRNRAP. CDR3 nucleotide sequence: TGTGCTAGTGGTTCCAGGGGACAGGGACGTCGTGGGAACTTC. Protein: CASGSRGQGRRGNF. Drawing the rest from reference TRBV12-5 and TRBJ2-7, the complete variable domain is DARVTQTPRHKVTEMGQEVTMRCQPILGHNTVFWYRQTMMQGLELLAYFRNRAPLDDSGMPKDRFSAEMPDATLATLKIQPSEPRDSAVYFCASGSRGQGRRGNFGPGTRLTVT.

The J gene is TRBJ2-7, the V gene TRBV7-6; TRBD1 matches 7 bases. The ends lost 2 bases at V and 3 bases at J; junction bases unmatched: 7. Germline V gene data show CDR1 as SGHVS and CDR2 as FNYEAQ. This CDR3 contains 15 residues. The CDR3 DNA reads TGTGCCAGCAGCTTACAGGACAGGTCTGACTACGAGCAGTACTTC. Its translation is CASSLQDRSDYEQYF. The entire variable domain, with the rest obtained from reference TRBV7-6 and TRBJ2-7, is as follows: GAGVSQSPRYKVTKRGQDVALRCDPISGHVSLYWYRQALGQGPEFLTYFNYEAQQDKSGLPNDRFSAERPEGSISTLTIQRTEQRDSAMYRCASSLQDRSDYEQYFGPGTRLTVT.

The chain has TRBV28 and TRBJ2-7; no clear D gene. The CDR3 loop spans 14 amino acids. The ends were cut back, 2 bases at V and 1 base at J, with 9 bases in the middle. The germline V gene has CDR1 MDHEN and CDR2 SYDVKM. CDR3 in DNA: TGTGCCAGCAGTTTAGGTGGGCAGTCCTACGAGCAGTACTTC. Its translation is CASSLGGQSYEQYF.

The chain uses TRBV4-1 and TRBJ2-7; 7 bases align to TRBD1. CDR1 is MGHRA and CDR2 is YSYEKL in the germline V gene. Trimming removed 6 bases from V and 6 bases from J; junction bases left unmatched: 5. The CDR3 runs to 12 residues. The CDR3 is CASRKSGGEQYF. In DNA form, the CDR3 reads TGCGCCAGCAGGAAATCAGGGGGCGAGCAGTACTTC.

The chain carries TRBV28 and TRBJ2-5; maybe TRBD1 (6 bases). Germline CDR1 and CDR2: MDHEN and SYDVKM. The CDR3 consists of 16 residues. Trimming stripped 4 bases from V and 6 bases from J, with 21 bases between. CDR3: CASSSLQGFSVKTQYF. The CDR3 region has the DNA TGTGCCAGCAGTTCCCTACAGGGATTTTCGGTAAAGACCCAGTACTTC.

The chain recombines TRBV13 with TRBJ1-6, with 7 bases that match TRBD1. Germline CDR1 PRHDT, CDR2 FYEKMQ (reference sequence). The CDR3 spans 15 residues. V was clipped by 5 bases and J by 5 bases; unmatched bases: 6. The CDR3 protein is CASSTPGTDNSPLHF. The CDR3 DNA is TGTGCCAGCAGCACCCCCGGGACAGATAATTCACCCCTCCACTTT.

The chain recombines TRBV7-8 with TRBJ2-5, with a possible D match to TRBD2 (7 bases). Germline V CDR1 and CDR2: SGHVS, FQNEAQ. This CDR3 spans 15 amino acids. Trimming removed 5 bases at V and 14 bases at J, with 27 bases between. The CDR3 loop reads CASSPHGVPDGGAYF. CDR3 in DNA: TGTGCCAGCAGCCCCCATGGTGTGCCGGATGGGGGGGCTTACTTC.

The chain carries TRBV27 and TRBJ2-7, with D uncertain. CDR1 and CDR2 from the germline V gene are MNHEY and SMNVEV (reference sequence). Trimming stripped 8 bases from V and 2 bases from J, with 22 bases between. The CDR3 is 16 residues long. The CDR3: CASATFPSEFPYEQYF. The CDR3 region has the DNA TGTGCCAGCGCGACCTTTCCCTCGGAGTTCCCCTACGAGCAGTACTTC.

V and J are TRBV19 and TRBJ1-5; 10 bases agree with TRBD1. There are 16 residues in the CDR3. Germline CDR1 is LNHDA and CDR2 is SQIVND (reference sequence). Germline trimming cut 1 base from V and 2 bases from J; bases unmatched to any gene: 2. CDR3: CASSIGDRGGNQPQHF. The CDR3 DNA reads TGTGCCAGTAGTATAGGGGACAGGGGAGGCAATCAGCCCCAGCATTTT.

This CDR3 is CASTAGPSYNEQFF. DNA of the CDR3: TGTGCCAGCACAGCGGGACCTTCCTACAATGAGCAGTTCTTC. The chain links TRBV9 to TRBJ2-1; 7 bases agree with TRBD2. Looked up from germline, CDR1 is SGDLS and CDR2 is YYNGEE. The V gene end was trimmed by 6 bases and the J gene end by 1 base; junction bases not matched to a gene: 4. CDR3 length: 14 amino acids.

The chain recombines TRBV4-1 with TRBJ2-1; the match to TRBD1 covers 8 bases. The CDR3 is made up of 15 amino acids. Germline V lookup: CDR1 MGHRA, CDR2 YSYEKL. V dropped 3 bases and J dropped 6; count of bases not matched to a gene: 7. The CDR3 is CASSHFGDRSNEQFF. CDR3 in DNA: TGCGCCAGCAGCCATTTTGGGGACAGGAGCAATGAGCAGTTCTTC.

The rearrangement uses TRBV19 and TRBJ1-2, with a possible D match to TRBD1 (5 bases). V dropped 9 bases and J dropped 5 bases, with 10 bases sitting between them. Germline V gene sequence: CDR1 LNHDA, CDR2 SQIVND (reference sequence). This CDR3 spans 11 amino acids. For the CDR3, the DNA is TGTGCCAGGGGTCAGGGTTATGGCTACACCTTC. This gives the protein CARGQGYGYTF. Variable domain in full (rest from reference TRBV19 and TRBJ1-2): DGGITQSPKYLFRKEGQNVTLSCEQNLNHDAMYWYRQDPGQGLRLIYYSQIVNDFQKGDIAEGYSVSREKKESFPLTVTSAQKNPTAFYLCARGQGYGYTFGSGTRLTVV.

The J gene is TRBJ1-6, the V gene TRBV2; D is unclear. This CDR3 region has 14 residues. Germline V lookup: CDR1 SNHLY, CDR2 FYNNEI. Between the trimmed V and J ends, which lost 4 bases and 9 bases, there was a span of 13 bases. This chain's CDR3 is CASSVEGGRSPLHF. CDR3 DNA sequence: TGTGCCAGCAGTGTTGAGGGTGGGCGTTCACCCCTCCACTTT.